Listed below are T cell receptor beta chains from one sample, sequenced in a study of T cells in tumors after PD-1 blockade. Clones were sequenced by immunoSEQ multiplex PCR, and TCRdb holds only the in-frame ones, with some missing. The table shows about 47,000 clones, with about four fifths occurring only once. The sample consisted of PBMCs, taken before anti-PD-1 treatment. The receptors stem from a human donor with basal cell carcinoma. CDR3s include the opening cysteine and the closing phenylalanine or tryptophan. D genes are given only for firm matches. Clone size is stated in some rows and not others, as once, few, many or a class when expanded.

TRBD1,few,TRBJ1-2,TRBV6-5,TGTGCCAGCAGTCCCGGACAGGGACGCTACACCTTC,CASSPGQGRYTF
TRBD1,NA,TRBJ1-1,TRBV5-1,TGCGCCAGCAGAAATACAGGGGGGACTGAAGCTTTCTTT,CASRNTGGTEAFF
NA,NA,TRBJ1-1,TRBV29-1,TGCAGCTTTCGGGGGGGGAACACTGAAGCTTTCTTT,CSFRGGNTEAFF
NA,NA,TRBJ2-7,TRBV7-9,TGTGCCAGCAGCTTAGTGGCCGACGGCCACGAGCAGTACTTC,CASSLVADGHEQYF
NA,NA,TRBJ2-1,TRBV3-1/TRBV3-2,TGTGCCAGCAGCAGGGACCGGGTCAATGAGCAGTTCTTC,CASSRDRVNEQFF
NA,NA,TRBJ2-7,TRBV5-4,TGTGCCAGCAGCTCTACCTACGAGCAGTACTTC,CASSSTYEQYF
NA,NA,TRBJ2-7,TRBV21-1,TGTGCCAGCAGTGGTACTGATAGACTAGCGGGAGGTACGACCTACGAGCAGTACTTC,CASSGTDRLAGGTTYEQYF
NA,NA,TRBJ2-1,TRBV12-1,TGTGCCAGCAGCTCGTCGACTAGCGCCGAGGCCAGGACCTACAATGAGCAGTTCTTC,CASSSSTSAEARTYNEQFF
TRBD1,NA,TRBJ2-3,TRBV6-2/TRBV6-3,TGTGCCAGCAGTTATTGGGACAGGGACACAGATACGCAGTATTTT,CASSYWDRDTDTQYF
NA,NA,TRBJ1-1,TRBV6-5,TGTGCCAGCAGGTCGCCACACAAGAACACTGAAGCTTTCTTT,CASRSPHKNTEAFF
NA,NA,TRBJ2-7,TRBV7-9,TGTGCCAGCAGCCCAGGGGGACTAGGGCCCTACGAGCAGTACTTC,CASSPGGLGPYEQYF
NA,once,TRBJ2-7,TRBV12-3/TRBV12-4,TGTGCCAGCAGTCCCGGGAACTCCTACGAGCAGTACTTC,CASSPGNSYEQYF
TRBD1,NA,TRBJ1-4,TRBV5-5,TGTGCCAGCAGCTTGGAGGGACAGGGGTCCCGAAAACTGTTTTTT,CASSLEGQGSRKLFF
NA,once,TRBJ1-4,TRBV30,TGTGCCTGGAGTGTAAGGAGGGGATTGAGAACTAATGAAAAACTGTTTTTT,CAWSVRRGLRTNEKLFF
NA,few,TRBJ1-1,TRBV5-1,TGCGCCAGCAGCTTGAGAGGGAACACTGAAGCTTTCTTT,CASSLRGNTEAFF
TRBD2,NA,TRBJ2-1,TRBV3-1/TRBV3-2,TGTGCCAGCAGCCGAGGGACTAGCGGGGGACTGAATGAGCAGTTCTTC,CASSRGTSGGLNEQFF
NA,NA,TRBJ2-7,TRBV5-6,TGTGCCAGCAGCTCTCTCCCGAGGACAGCAGAATACGAGCAGTACTTC,CASSSLPRTAEYEQYF
NA,once,TRBJ1-1,TRBV11-1,TGTGCCAGCAGCGGGAGGACTGAAGCTTTCTTT,CASSGRTEAFF
TRBD1,NA,TRBJ1-1,TRBV25-1,TGTGCCAGCAGTGAATATGGGGGACAGGCTTTCTTT,CASSEYGGQAFF
NA,once,TRBJ2-2,TRBV19,TGTGCCAGTAGTACTCAAAAGACCGGGGAGCTGTTTTTT,CASSTQKTGELFF
TRBD2,NA,TRBJ2-3,TRBV6-5,TGTGCCAGCAGCGGACTAGCGAGGTTGGGAGATACGCAGTATTTT,CASSGLARLGDTQYF
NA,NA,TRBJ2-1,TRBV15,TGTGCCACCAGCAGAGATCCCCGGCCTGAAGATGAGCAGTTCTTC,CATSRDPRPEDEQFF
NA,NA,TRBJ2-5,TRBV6-4,TGTGCCAGCAGTGAGGCCCAAGAGACCCAGTACTTC,CASSEAQETQYF
NA,NA,TRBJ2-1,TRBV3-1/TRBV3-2,TGTGCCAGCAGCCAAGAAAGGATGGGGTACAATGAGCAGTTCTTC,CASSQERMGYNEQFF
TRBD2,once,TRBJ2-1,TRBV28,TGTGCCAGCAGTTTTTCCGCGACTAGCCCCTTCGATGAGCAGTTCTTC,CASSFSATSPFDEQFF
NA,medium-sized,TRBJ1-3,TRBV3-1/TRBV3-2,TGTGCCAGCAGCCCCTCCGGGTTCTCTGGAAACACCATATATTTT,CASSPSGFSGNTIYF
NA,NA,TRBJ2-1,TRBV5-4,TGTGCCAGCAGCGACCTCCGGGGGCAGTTCTTC,CASSDLRGQFF
TRBD1,NA,TRBJ2-4,TRBV11-1,TGTGCCAGCAGCCGGGGACAGGGGGCCAACATTCAGTACTTC,CASSRGQGANIQYF
NA,once,TRBJ2-7,TRBV9,TGTGCCAGCAGCGTAGACGCAGACCCTACCTACGAGCAGTACTTC,CASSVDADPTYEQYF
TRBD1,NA,TRBJ1-4,TRBV28,TGTGCCAGCAGTTTGTCGACAGGGTTGGGGGAAAAACTGTTTTTT,CASSLSTGLGEKLFF
NA,NA,TRBJ2-3,TRBV11-3,TGTGCCAGCAGCGACACCGGGCTCACAGATACGCAGTATTTT,CASSDTGLTDTQYF
NA,once,TRBJ2-5,TRBV19,TGTGCCAGTAGTTATGTAAACCGAGAGACCCAGTACTTC,CASSYVNRETQYF
TRBD1,NA,TRBJ1-2,TRBV5-5,TGTGCCAGCAGCTTTAAGACAGGGGAAAAGGGCTACACCTTC,CASSFKTGEKGYTF
NA,few,TRBJ2-1,TRBV3-1/TRBV3-2,TGTGCCAGCAGCCAAGATAGGATGGGAGGGCAGTTCTTC,CASSQDRMGGQFF
NA,NA,TRBJ1-2,TRBV7-9,TGTGCCAGCAGCTCTAACCGGGACACCGCCTACTATGGCTACACCTTC,CASSSNRDTAYYGYTF
TRBD2,NA,TRBJ2-3,TRBV5-1,TGCGCCAGCAGCTTCCTCAGCGGGGGCACAGATACGCAGTATTTT,CASSFLSGGTDTQYF
TRBD2,once,TRBJ2-3,TRBV27,TGTGCCAGCAGTTCGCCGATGACTAGCGGAAACACAGATACGCAGTATTTT,CASSSPMTSGNTDTQYF
NA,few,TRBJ1-3,TRBV30,TGTGCCTGGAGTGTCGGGGTCGCTGGAAACACCATATATTTT,CAWSVGVAGNTIYF
NA,NA,TRBJ2-1,TRBV2,TGTGCCAGCCGCCGAGGGGACTCGGGGTTTGGTGAGCAGTTCTTC,CASRRGDSGFGEQFF
NA,NA,TRBJ1-2,TRBV5-4,TGTGCCAGCAGCTTCCTACAGGGAGATGGCTACACCTTC,CASSFLQGDGYTF
NA,few,TRBJ2-6,TRBV9,TGTGCCAGCAGCGTAGACGCGCTCTCTGGGGCCAACGTCCTGACTTTC,CASSVDALSGANVLTF
NA,NA,TRBJ1-4,TRBV28,TGTGCCAGCAGTTTAGGCAGGGGATGGGAAAAACTGTTTTTT,CASSLGRGWEKLFF
TRBD2,NA,TRBJ2-7,TRBV19,TGTGCCAGTAGTATAGCCACTAGCGGGAGAGGCTACGAGCAGTACTTC,CASSIATSGRGYEQYF
TRBD1,NA,TRBJ1-6,TRBV19,TGTGCCAGTAGTATAGCCCTCACAGGGGGCTATAATTCACCCCTCCACTTT,CASSIALTGGYNSPLHF
NA,NA,TRBJ1-4,TRBV4-2,TGTGCCAGCAGCCAAGAGATCCCTAATGAAAAACTGTTTTTT,CASSQEIPNEKLFF